Included here is one TCR beta chain sequence, with context. This entry belongs to a study of blood T cell repertoires in COVID-19. Background on the study: Italy, Spain and the United States were the sources of the convalescent and acute COVID-19 samples. In each case, the material was cDNA or gDNA derived from T cells, B-cell-depleted T cells, or PBMCs.

The V gene end was trimmed by 6 bases and the J gene end by 3 bases; junction bases not matched to a gene: 8. CDR1 is MDHEN and CDR2 is SYDVKM in the germline V gene. The CDR3 contains 15 residues. Per the study methods: Counts of nucleated cells, estimated from reference gene primer amplification, were obtained. Measured with immunoSEQ multiplex PCR; TCRdb has only the in-frame clones, and not every one. From that table come the V and J calls and clone size; the DNA was used to work out D and trimming. This sample carries tens of thousands of clones, about four fifths of them seen once, and the ten largest clones take 0.83%.

The clonotype comes from a woman between 65 and 79 years old with acute or convalescent COVID-19. The chain recombines TRBV28 with TRBJ2-3, with 8 bases fitting TRBD2. The material sequenced was peripheral blood. The CDR3 coding sequence is TGTGCCAGCAGCCGCCTGAGCGGGAGTACAGATACGCAGTATTTT. It specifies CASSRLSGSTDTQYF.